The next 2 T cell receptor beta chains were all read from a single sample in a study of early T cells in non-severe SARS-CoV-2 infection. TCRdb re-called the 5' RACE reads with MiXCR, one entry per CDR3 protein. The repertoire consists of around 80,000 distinct CDR3 sequences, with approximately 13% occurring once and the leading ten covering approximately 5.7%. Material: whole blood. Receptor source: an adult who was a healthcare worker with PCR-confirmed SARS-CoV-2 infection or an uninfected control (not recorded which).

This clonotype has just a few counts. J is TRBJ1-6 and V is TRBV19; 7 nucleotides align to TRBD1. J gave up 0 bases and V 5 bases, and 4 bases lay outside the gene matches. Germline values: CDR1 LNHDA, CDR2 SQIVND (reference sequence). There are 16 residues in the CDR3. The CDR3 sequence is CASSEGQSSYNSPLHF. Written as DNA, the CDR3 is TGTGCCAGTAGTGAGGGACAGAGCTCCTATAATTCACCCCTCCACTTT. Full variable domain (outside the CDR3, taken from reference TRBV19 and TRBJ1-6): DGGITQSPKYLFRKEGQNVTLSCEQNLNHDAMYWYRQDPGQGLRLIYYSQIVNDFQKGDIAEGYSVSREKKESFPLTVTSAQKNPTAFYLCASSEGQSSYNSPLHFGNGTRLTVT.

This clonotype has only a few counts. V is TRBV5-1 and J is TRBJ2-1; no firm D call. V was trimmed by 0 bases and J by 4 bases, leaving 8 bases between them. This CDR3 is 14 amino acids long. CDR1 is SGHRS, CDR2 YFSETQ, per germline. The CDR3, as DNA: TGCGCCAGCAGCTTGGGAGACACTTACAATGAGCAGTTCTTC. Amino acid sequence: CASSLGDTYNEQFF.